Listed here is a single T cell receptor beta chain. Its cognate antigen is unknown. PCR used 60 Vbeta primers and 13 Jbeta primers. The table came from immunoSEQ multiplex PCR; TCRdb's copy has only in-frame clones and leaves some out. This sample has about 130,000 clones, with approximately 80% found just once. These data are taken from a study of cytomegalovirus exposure and HLA in healthy donors. Study details: Inside one of the first data releases sat 80 million to 95 million unique TCRs taken from HLA-typed donors.

Trimming removed 3 bases from V and 0 bases from J, with 9 bases in between. CDR1 is MNHEY and CDR2 is SVGAGI in the germline V gene. CDR3 length: 15 residues. Findings and caveats of the study: Cytomegalovirus association was listed for around 180 TCR beta chains. The sole available immune exposure information was CMV serostatus.

Donors showed nominal health when sampled, although they likely had unrecorded immune exposures. The sequenced sample consisted of PBMCs. This receptor was taken from a human donor in good health. The chain combines TRBV6-5 with TRBJ2-1, with D uncertain. The CDR3: CASSYAASSYNEQFF. Here the CDR3 DNA reads TGTGCCAGCAGTTATGCTGCCAGCTCCTACAATGAGCAGTTCTTC.